The 28 T cell receptor beta chains presented below share a single source sample, sequenced in a study of molecular identifiers for immune sequencing clone quantification. Each CDR3 protein is one row after TCRdb ran MiXCR on the PCR reads. In the table there are approximately 500,000 distinct CDR3 sequences, roughly 23% of which are singletons. Material: naive CD8+ T cells from blood, with Jurkat cell RNA spiked in. Subset here: FACS-sorted CD8+CD4-CCR7+CD45RA+ naive T cells. The receptors derive from a human donor in good health. Some libraries in this study had Jurkat cell RNA spiked in.

For this clonotype: One junction end disagrees with the germline gene, perhaps due to a read error. The chain carries TRBV5-3 and TRBJ2-3, with unresolved D. TRBV5-3 has ORF status, its function being uncertain. The CDR3 sequence is 13 residues long. CDR3 bases: TGTGCCAGCAGCTTGCTTAGCACAGATATGCAGTATTTT. Amino acids: CASSLLSTDMQYF.

This clonotype was seen ten or more times. This rearrangement joins TRBV30 to TRBJ2-5; 9 nucleotides align to TRBD2. The CDR3 totals 12 residues. The trim removed 4 bases at V and 5 bases at J, leaving 2 bases unmatched. Per germline, CDR1 GTSNPN and CDR2 SVGIG (reference sequence). CDR3 nucleotides: TGTGCCTGGAACAGCGGGGGGGAGACCCAGTACTTC. It is translated as CAWNSGGETQYF.

Note on this clonotype: The germline gene is not matched at one end of the junction; a read error may be the cause. The chain employs TRBV20-1 and TRBJ2-7; D call uncertain. The CDR3 sequence is 13 residues long. CDR1 and CDR2 (germline): DFQATT, SNEGSKA (reference sequence). The chain's CDR3 is CSVRDPVGYEQYF. Here the CDR3 DNA reads TGCAGTGTTAGAGACCCCGTAGGGTACGAGCAGTACTTC.

The chain recombines TRBV28 with TRBJ2-7; D may be TRBD1 (6 bases). The CDR3 covers 16 residues. V was shortened by 4 bases and J by 2 bases, with 18 bases between the two germline ends. The germline V gene has CDR1 MDHEN and CDR2 SYDVKM. Written as DNA, the CDR3 is TGTGCCAGCAGTTCCCGTCGCACAGGGCCCACCTACGAGCAGTACTTC. Its protein product is CASSSRRTGPTYEQYF.

In its sample, this clonotype was seen many times. The chain carries TRBV24-1 and TRBJ2-5, with D possibly TRBD2 on 6 matching bases. The germline gives CDR1 KGHDR, CDR2 SFDVKD. V lost 4 bases, J lost 2 bases, and 10 bases lay in between. This CDR3 comprises 14 residues. CDR3 region: CATSDPGLQETQYF. The CDR3 DNA is TGTGCCACCAGTGACCCGGGACTTCAAGAGACCCAGTACTTC.

This clonotype has more than one count but fewer than ten. The V and J genes are TRBV27 and TRBJ1-1, with 8 bases identical to TRBD1. The V gene's germline CDR1 is MNHEY and CDR2 SMNVEV (reference sequence). The CDR3 totals 11 residues. V lost 8 bases, J lost 7 bases, and 3 bases stayed unmatched. CDR3 region: CASVTGGEAFF. The CDR3 region has the DNA TGTGCCAGCGTCACAGGGGGTGAAGCTTTCTTT.

On this clonotype: One end of the junction does not line up with germline, which may come from a read error. V usage is TRBV7-7 and J usage is TRBJ2-3; D could derive from TRBD1 or TRBD2 (5 bases each). Per germline, CDR1 SSHAT and CDR2 FNYEAQ (reference sequence). The CDR3 runs 15 residues. The CDR3 sequence: CASSLEGRLTDTQYF. The CDR3 nucleotides are TGTGCTAGCAGCTTAGAGGGGAGACTCACAGATACGCAGTATTTT.

This clonotype has just a few counts. The chain is built from TRBV7-9 and TRBJ1-1; a weak D match, TRBD1 (5 bases). CDR1 and CDR2 (germline): SEHNR, FQNEAQ (reference sequence). CDR3 length: 12 amino acids. The germline V and J ends were trimmed by 4 bases and 11 bases, with 14 bases remaining between them. In DNA form, the CDR3 reads TGTGCCAGCAGCTCCCTCGATGGGGCCGCTTTCTTT. The encoded protein is CASSSLDGAAFF.

The CDR3 spells CASRSPGGWYEQYF. The CDR3 DNA reads as TGTGCCAGCAGGTCTCCAGGGGGCTGGTACGAGCAGTACTTC. J is TRBJ2-7 and V is TRBV27; TRBD1 matches 8 bases. Germline CDR1 is MNHEY and CDR2 is SMNVEV (reference sequence). V was clipped by 6 bases and J by 4 bases; unmatched bases: 8. The CDR3 totals 14 residues.

At least ten counts were recorded for this clonotype. This sequence joins TRBV13 and TRBJ1-5; TRBD1 matches 12 bases. The CDR3 contains 15 residues. V lost 4 bases, J lost 5 bases, and 3 bases stayed unmatched. The germline V gene has CDR1 PRHDT and CDR2 FYEKMQ (reference sequence). This CDR3 reads CASSYGTGGDQPQHF. CDR3 DNA sequence: TGTGCCAGCAGCTACGGGACAGGGGGCGATCAGCCCCAGCATTTT.

This clonotype was seen repeatedly, ten times or more. This chain connects TRBV3-1 to TRBJ2-3, with 10 bases matching TRBD2. The V gene's germline CDR1 is LGHDT and CDR2 YNNKEL (reference sequence). V lost 4 bases to trimming and J lost 5 bases; unmatched junction nucleotides: 12. This CDR3 has 17 amino acids. This CDR3 is CASSPNPGLADLDTQYF. DNA of the CDR3: TGTGCCAGCAGCCCCAATCCCGGACTAGCGGACCTAGATACGCAGTATTTT.

There are many counts of this clonotype. V and J are TRBV27 and TRBJ2-6; D possibly corresponds to TRBD2 (5 bases). In germline, CDR1 is MNHEY, CDR2 SMNVEV (reference sequence). V lost 10 bases and J lost 0, with 19 bases in between. The CDR3 extends over 17 amino acids. DNA for the CDR3: TGTGCCACTCAATCGGTCGGGATAAACTCTGGGGCCAACGTCCTGACTTTC. It is translated as CATQSVGINSGANVLTF.

This clonotype was found a few times. The chain has TRBV4-3 and TRBJ2-7; no clear D gene. V was trimmed by 1 base and J by 9 bases, leaving 25 bases between them. CDR1 LGHNA and CDR2 YSLEER come from the germline V gene. This CDR3 comprises 17 residues. For the CDR3, the DNA is TGCGCCAGCAGCCAAGCCGTTGTGGAGACCGCCGGAGTGGGGCAGTACTTC. It codes for CASSQAVVETAGVGQYF.

The V and J genes are TRBV12-3 or TRBV12-4 and TRBJ2-2, with 8 bases lining up with TRBD1. This CDR3 comprises 14 residues. Unmatched junction bases numbered 5, after V lost 4 bases and J lost 7 bases. This chain's CDR3 is CASSYRGMGGELFF. CDR3 DNA sequence: TGTGCCAGCAGTTACAGGGGGATGGGCGGGGAGCTGTTTTTT.

There are a few counts of this clonotype. In DNA form, the CDR3 reads TGTGCCAGCAGTCCGGGACAGACAACCGGGGAGCTGTTTTTT. Protein product: CASSPGQTTGELFF. The gene calls are TRBV28 and TRBJ2-2; 7 nucleotides line up with TRBD1. V lost 5 bases, J lost 5 bases, and 5 bases stayed unmatched. This CDR3 comprises 14 residues. Per germline, CDR1 MDHEN and CDR2 SYDVKM.

CDR3 in amino acids: CASKGGNEQYF. CDR3 DNA: TGTGCCAGCAAGGGGGGGAACGAGCAGTACTTC. The chain combines TRBV7-9 with TRBJ2-7; tentative D call: TRBD2 (7 bases). This CDR3 has 11 amino acids. Deletions cut 7 bases from V and 5 bases from J, with 9 bases between. Germline CDR1 and CDR2: SEHNR and FQNEAQ (reference sequence).

The chain is built from TRBV28 and TRBJ1-5; D may be TRBD1 (6 bases). Germline V gene data show CDR1 as MDHEN and CDR2 as SYDVKM. V lost 5 bases and J lost 5, with 19 bases in between. This CDR3 has 16 amino acids. CDR3 coding DNA: TGTGCCAGCAGTGCGCCGCCCGACAGGTTAGATCAGCCCCAGCATTTT. It yields the protein CASSAPPDRLDQPQHF.

This clonotype was seen ten or more times. The chain uses TRBV9 and TRBJ2-2; 9 bases line up with TRBD2. The CDR3 extends over 16 amino acids. Germline V gene sequence: CDR1 SGDLS, CDR2 YYNGEE. Trimming at V came to 4 bases and at J to 0 bases, leaving 4 bases not matched to a gene. CDR3 loop: CASSPIAGANTGELFF. In DNA, the CDR3 is TGTGCCAGCAGCCCAATAGCGGGAGCGAACACCGGGGAGCTGTTTTTT.

The V call is TRBV20-1, the J call TRBJ2-1; D gene uncertain. Germline V gives CDR1 DFQATT, CDR2 SNEGSKA (reference sequence). The CDR3 length is 16 residues. The V and J ends lost 2 bases and 3 bases respectively, with 17 bases between them. The CDR3 reads CSARFSEGHLYNEQFF. CDR3 in DNA: TGCAGTGCTAGATTTTCTGAAGGGCACCTCTACAATGAGCAGTTCTTC.

The rearrangement links TRBV30 to TRBJ2-1; TRBD2 agrees at 9 bases. Losses at the gene ends were 1 base for V and 0 bases for J; bases not matched to a gene: 4. Germline CDR1 reads GTSNPN; CDR2 reads SVGIG (reference sequence). The CDR3 consists of 16 residues. The CDR3 loop reads CAWSGGGRVSYNEQFF. Here the CDR3 DNA reads TGTGCCTGGAGTGGGGGCGGGAGGGTCTCCTACAATGAGCAGTTCTTC.

This clonotype appeared many times. This sequence joins TRBV29-1 and TRBJ2-7; TRBD2 is a possible D gene (6 bases). Trimming removed 2 bases from V and 4 bases from J, with 18 bases in between. The CDR3 is 15 residues long. From germline, CDR1 is SQVTM and CDR2 ANQGSEA. The CDR3 nucleotides read TGCAGCGTTGAAAAAAGGATCCCGGGGGTTTACGAGCAGTACTTC. Translation: CSVEKRIPGVYEQYF.

V usage is TRBV4-2 and J usage is TRBJ1-1, with D hard to call. Trimming stripped 0 bases from V and 0 bases from J, with 8 bases between. The CDR3 covers 15 residues. Germline V gene sequence: CDR1 LGHNA, CDR2 YNFKEQ. The CDR3 sequence is CASSQDYGMNTEAFF. The CDR3 DNA follows: TGTGCCAGCAGCCAAGATTACGGGATGAACACTGAAGCTTTCTTT.

This clonotype was counted at least ten times. This sequence joins TRBV20-1 and TRBJ1-6; D unresolved. Trimming stripped 0 bases from V and 7 bases from J, with 16 bases between. CDR1 DFQATT and CDR2 SNEGSKA come from the germline V gene (reference sequence). The length of the CDR3 is 16 residues. The CDR3 spells CSARDSVARGNSPLHF. The CDR3 DNA sequence: TGCAGTGCTAGAGATTCGGTCGCACGCGGGAATTCACCCCTCCACTTT.

Concerning this clonotype: Just one base apart from a much larger clone, this may be a read error. DNA for the CDR3: TGTGCCAGCAGTGAAGCGCCGGGAGAGTCCGGCTACGAGCAGTACTTC. Translation: CASSEAPGESGYEQYF. The chain recombines TRBV6-1 with TRBJ2-7; possibly TRBD2 for D (6 bases). V was cut by 0 bases and J by 3 bases, with 15 bases left in between. Germline CDR1 is MNHNS and CDR2 is SASEGT. This CDR3 has 16 residues.

In its sample, this clonotype was seen many times. The rearrangement joins TRBV12-3 or TRBV12-4 to TRBJ2-3; 7 bases map to TRBD2. V lost 3 bases to trimming and J lost 1 base; unmatched junction nucleotides: 1. The CDR3 runs to 14 residues. The CDR3 spells CASSFTSGTDTQYF. The CDR3, as DNA: TGTGCCAGCAGTTTTACTAGCGGCACAGATACGCAGTATTTT.

This rearrangement joins TRBV2 to TRBJ2-7; 10 bases align to TRBD1. The V gene's germline CDR1 is SNHLY and CDR2 FYNNEI. Losses at the gene ends were 8 bases for V and 7 bases for J; bases not matched to a gene: 11. The CDR3 spans 14 residues. CDR3 nucleotide sequence: TGTGCCAGCCTACCGGGACAGGGGCCGGGGGAGCAGTACTTC. It codes for CASLPGQGPGEQYF.

The chain uses TRBV11-2 and TRBJ2-7; D could derive from TRBD1 or TRBD2 (5 bases each). The germline V gene encodes CDR1 SGHAT and CDR2 FQNNGV. This CDR3 has 15 residues. The V gene lost 5 bases and the J gene lost 4 bases, with 18 bases spanning the gap. CDR3 sequence reads: CASSQSPGPPYEQYF. In nucleotides, the CDR3 is TGTGCCAGCAGCCAGTCCCCGGGGCCTCCTTACGAGCAGTACTTC.

This clonotype was observed a few times. Germline and junction disagree at one end, which may indicate a read error. This sequence joins TRBV7-7 and TRBJ2-5; the D is unclear. CDR1 and CDR2 (germline): SSHAT, FNYEAQ (reference sequence). CDR3 length: 16 amino acids. This CDR3 is CASSLGHTEDLETQYF. CDR3 in DNA: TGTGCTAGCAGCTTAGGTCACACAGAGGATTTAGAGACCCAGTACTTC.